The T cell receptor (beta chain) described here comes from a study of cytomegalovirus exposure and HLA in healthy donors. Points on this clone: What it recognizes is unknown.

Findings and caveats of the study: Per a later analysis, HLA-associated TCR beta chains showed more clonal expansion than other, equally common TCR beta chains. A cluster of highly shared sequence variants was likely a sequencing artifact. HLA alleles showed associations with 15,000 to 20,000 TCR beta sequences in a later analysis, at a 0.05 false discovery rate.

The J segment lost 5 bases and the V segment lost 0 bases, leaving 4 bases of the junction unmatched. The CDR3 runs 14 residues. Per germline, CDR1 SGHNT and CDR2 YYREEE (reference sequence). PCR amplification relied on 60 Vbeta primers (plus 13 Jbeta primers). Sequenced by immunoSEQ multiplex PCR; TCRdb stores in-frame clones only, minus some. Of 150,000 to 180,000 clones listed, around 79% are singletons. The source material was PBMCs. The TCR comes from a man younger than 45 in good health and CMV-seropositive. J is TRBJ2-5 and V is TRBV5-4, with 7 bases identical to TRBD1. The DNA of the CDR3 is TGTGCCAGCAGCTTGGTTAGCAGGGGGGAGACCCAGTACTTC. It codes for CASSLVSRGETQYF.